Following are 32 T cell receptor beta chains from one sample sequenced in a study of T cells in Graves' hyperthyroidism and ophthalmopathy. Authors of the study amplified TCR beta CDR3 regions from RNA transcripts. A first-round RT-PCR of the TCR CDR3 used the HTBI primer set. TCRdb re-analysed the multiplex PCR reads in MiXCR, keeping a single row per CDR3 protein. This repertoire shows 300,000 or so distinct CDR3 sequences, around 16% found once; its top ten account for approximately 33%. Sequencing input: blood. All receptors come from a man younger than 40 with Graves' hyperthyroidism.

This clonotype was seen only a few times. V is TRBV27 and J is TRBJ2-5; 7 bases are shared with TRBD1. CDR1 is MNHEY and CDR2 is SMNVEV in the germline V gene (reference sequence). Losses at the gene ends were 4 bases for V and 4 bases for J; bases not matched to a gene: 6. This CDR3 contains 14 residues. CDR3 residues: CASSYRGPGETQYF. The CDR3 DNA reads TGTGCCAGCAGTTATAGGGGGCCGGGAGAGACCCAGTACTTC.

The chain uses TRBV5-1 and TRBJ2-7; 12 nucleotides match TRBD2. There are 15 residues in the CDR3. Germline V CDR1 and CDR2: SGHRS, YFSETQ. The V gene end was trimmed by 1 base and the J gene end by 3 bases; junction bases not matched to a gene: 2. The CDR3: CASSLTSGRIYEQYF. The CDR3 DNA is TGCGCCAGCAGCTTGACTAGCGGGAGGATCTACGAGCAGTACTTC.

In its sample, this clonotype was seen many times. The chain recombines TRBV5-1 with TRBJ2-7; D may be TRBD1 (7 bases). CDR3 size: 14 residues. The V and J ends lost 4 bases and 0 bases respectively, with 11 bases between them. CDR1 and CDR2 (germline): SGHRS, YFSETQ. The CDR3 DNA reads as TGCGCCAGCAGCCGGGGGACAGCCTCCTACGAGCAGTACTTC. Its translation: CASSRGTASYEQYF.

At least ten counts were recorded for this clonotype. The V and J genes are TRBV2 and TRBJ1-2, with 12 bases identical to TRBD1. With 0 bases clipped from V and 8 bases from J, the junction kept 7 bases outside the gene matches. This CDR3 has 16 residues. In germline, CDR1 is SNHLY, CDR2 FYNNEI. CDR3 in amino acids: CASSEAGQGAIEGYTF. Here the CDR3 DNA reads TGTGCCAGCAGTGAAGCGGGACAGGGGGCGATTGAAGGCTACACCTTC. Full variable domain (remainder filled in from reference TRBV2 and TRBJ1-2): EPEVTQTPSHQVTQMGQEVILRCVPISNHLYFYWYRQILGQKVEFLVSFYNNEISEKSEIFDDQFSVERPDGSNFTLKIRSTKLEDSAMYFCASSEAGQGAIEGYTFGSGTRLTVV.

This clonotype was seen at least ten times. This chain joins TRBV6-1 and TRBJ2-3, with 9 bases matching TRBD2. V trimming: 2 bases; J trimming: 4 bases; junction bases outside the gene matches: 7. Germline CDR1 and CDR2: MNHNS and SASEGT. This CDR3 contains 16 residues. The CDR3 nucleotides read TGTGCCAGCAGTGAATGGGGCGGGAGGGCCCCAGATACGCAGTATTTT. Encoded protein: CASSEWGGRAPDTQYF.

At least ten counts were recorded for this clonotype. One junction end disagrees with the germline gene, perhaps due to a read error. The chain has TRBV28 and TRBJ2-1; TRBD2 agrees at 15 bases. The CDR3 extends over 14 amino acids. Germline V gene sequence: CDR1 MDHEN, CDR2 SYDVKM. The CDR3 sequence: CASSIPGTSGRFVF. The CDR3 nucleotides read TGTGCCAGCAGTATCCCCGGGACTAGCGGGAGGTTCGTCTTC.

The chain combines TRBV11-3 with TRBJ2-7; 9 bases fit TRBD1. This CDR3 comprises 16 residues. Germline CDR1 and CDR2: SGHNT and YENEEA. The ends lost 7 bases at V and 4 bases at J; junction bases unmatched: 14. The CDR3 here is CASNLRGTGPLYEQYF. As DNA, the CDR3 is TGTGCCAGCAACCTTCGGGGGACAGGGCCTTTGTACGAGCAGTACTTC.

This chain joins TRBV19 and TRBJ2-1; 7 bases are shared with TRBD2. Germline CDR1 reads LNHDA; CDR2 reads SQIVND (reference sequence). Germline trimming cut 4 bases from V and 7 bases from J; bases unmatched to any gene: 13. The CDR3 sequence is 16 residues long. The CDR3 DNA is TGTGCCAGTAGTACCCCGGCGGGAGTGAGTTGGAATGAGCAGTTCTTC. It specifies CASSTPAGVSWNEQFF.

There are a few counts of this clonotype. The CDR3: CASSQEGLAGGNTGELFF. The CDR3 DNA follows: TGCGCCAGCAGCCAAGAAGGGCTAGCGGGAGGGAACACCGGGGAGCTGTTTTTT. This chain joins TRBV4-1 and TRBJ2-2; TRBD2 matches 11 bases. V shed 0 bases, J shed 1 base, and the junction held 4 bases outside the gene matches. The germline V gene encodes CDR1 MGHRA and CDR2 YSYEKL. The CDR3 sequence is 18 residues long.

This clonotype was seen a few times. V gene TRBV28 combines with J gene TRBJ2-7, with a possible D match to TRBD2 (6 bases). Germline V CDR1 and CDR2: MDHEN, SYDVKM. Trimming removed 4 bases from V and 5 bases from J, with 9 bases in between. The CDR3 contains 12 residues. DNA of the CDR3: TGTGCCAGCAGTTCTGGAGGGGACGAGCAGTACTTC. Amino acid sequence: CASSSGGDEQYF.

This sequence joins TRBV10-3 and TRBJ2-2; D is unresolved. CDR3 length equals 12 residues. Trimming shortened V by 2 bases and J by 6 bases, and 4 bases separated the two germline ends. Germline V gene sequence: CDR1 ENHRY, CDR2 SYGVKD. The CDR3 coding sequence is TGTGCCATCAGTGAGACGGCCGGGGAGCTGTTTTTT. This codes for CAISETAGELFF.

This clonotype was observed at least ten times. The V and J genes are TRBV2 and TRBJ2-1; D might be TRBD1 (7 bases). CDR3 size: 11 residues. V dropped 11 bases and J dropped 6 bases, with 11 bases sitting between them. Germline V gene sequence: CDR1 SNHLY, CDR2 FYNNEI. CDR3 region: CAGGTANEQFF. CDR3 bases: TGTGCCGGCGGGACAGCCAATGAGCAGTTCTTC.

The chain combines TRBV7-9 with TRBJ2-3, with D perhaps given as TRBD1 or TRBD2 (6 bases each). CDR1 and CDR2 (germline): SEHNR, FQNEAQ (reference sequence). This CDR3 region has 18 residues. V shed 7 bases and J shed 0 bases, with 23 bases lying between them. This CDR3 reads CASTESRGRTTSTDTQYF. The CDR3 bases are TGTGCCAGCACGGAGAGTCGGGGGCGCACCACTAGCACAGATACGCAGTATTTT.

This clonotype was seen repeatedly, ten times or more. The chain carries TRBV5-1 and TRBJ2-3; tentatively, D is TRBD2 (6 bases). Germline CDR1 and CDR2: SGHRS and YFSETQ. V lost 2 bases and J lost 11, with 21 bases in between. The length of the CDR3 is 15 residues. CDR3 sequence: CASSLADLGGFGQYF. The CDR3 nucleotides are TGCGCCAGCAGCTTAGCGGACCTAGGAGGGTTTGGGCAGTATTTT. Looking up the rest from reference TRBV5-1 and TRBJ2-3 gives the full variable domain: KAGVTQTPRYLIKTRGQQVTLSCSPISGHRSVSWYQQTPGQGLQFLFEYFSETQRNKGNFPGRFSGRQFSNSRSEMNVSTLELGDSALYLCASSLADLGGFGQYFGPGTRLTVL.

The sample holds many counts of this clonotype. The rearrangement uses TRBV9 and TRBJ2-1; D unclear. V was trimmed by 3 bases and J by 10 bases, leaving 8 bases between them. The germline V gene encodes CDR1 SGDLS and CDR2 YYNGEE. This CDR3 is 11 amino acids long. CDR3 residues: CASSAGSEQFF. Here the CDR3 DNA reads TGTGCCAGCAGCGCCGGGTCCGAGCAGTTCTTC.

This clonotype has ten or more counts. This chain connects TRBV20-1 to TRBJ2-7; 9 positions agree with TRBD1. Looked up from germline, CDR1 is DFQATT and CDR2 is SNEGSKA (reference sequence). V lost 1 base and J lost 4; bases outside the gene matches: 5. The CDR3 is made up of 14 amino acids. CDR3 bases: TGCAGTGCTAGAGTTCGGACAGGGGCGTACGAGCAGTACTTC. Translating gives CSARVRTGAYEQYF.

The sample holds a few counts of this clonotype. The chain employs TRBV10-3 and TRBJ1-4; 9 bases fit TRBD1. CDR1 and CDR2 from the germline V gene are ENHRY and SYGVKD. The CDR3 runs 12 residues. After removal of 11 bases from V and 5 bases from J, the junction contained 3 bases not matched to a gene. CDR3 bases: TGTGCCGTGGGGACAGGGAATGAAAAACTGTTTTTT. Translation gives CAVGTGNEKLFF.

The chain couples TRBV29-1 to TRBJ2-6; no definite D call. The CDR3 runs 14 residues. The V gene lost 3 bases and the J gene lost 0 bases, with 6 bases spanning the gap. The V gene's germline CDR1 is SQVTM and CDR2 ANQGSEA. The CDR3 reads CSVDGLSGANVLTF. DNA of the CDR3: TGCAGCGTTGATGGGCTCTCTGGGGCCAACGTCCTGACTTTC. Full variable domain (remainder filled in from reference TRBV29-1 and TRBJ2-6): SAVISQKPSRDICQRGTSLTIQCQVDSQVTMMFWYRQQPGQSLTLIATANQGSEATYESGFVIDKFPISRPNLTFSTLTVSNMSPEDSSIYLCSVDGLSGANVLTFGAGSRLTVL.

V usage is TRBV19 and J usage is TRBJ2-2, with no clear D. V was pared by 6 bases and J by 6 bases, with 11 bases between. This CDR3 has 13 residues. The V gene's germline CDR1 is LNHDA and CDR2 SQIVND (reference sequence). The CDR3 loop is CASSPRPAGELFF. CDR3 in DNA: TGTGCCAGTAGCCCTCGACCGGCCGGGGAGCTGTTTTTT. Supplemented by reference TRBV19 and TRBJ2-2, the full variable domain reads DGGITQSPKYLFRKEGQNVTLSCEQNLNHDAMYWYRQDPGQGLRLIYYSQIVNDFQKGDIAEGYSVSREKKESFPLTVTSAQKNPTAFYLCASSPRPAGELFFGEGSRLTVL.

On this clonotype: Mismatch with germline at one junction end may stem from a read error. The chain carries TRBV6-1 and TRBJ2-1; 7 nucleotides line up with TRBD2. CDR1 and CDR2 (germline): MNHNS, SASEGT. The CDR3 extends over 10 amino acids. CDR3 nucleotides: TGTGCCACCCAGGCGGGGGTTGTGGTCTTC. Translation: CATQAGVVVF.

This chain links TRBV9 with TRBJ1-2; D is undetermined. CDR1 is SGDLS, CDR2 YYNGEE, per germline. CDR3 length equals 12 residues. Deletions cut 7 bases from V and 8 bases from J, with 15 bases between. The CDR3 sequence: CASSSIAEGYTF. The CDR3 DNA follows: TGTGCCAGCTCCTCAATCGCGGAAGGCTACACCTTC.

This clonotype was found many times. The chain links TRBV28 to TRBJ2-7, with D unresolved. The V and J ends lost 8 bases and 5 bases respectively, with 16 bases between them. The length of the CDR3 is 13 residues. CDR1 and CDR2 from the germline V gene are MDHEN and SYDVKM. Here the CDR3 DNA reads TGTGCCAGCGAAGACCAACGGCCCAACGAGCAGTACTTC. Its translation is CASEDQRPNEQYF.

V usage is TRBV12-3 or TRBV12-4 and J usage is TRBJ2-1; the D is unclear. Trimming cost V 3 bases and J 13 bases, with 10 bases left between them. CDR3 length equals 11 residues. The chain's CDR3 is CASSFKLIQFF. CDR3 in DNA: TGTGCCAGCAGTTTTAAGTTAATTCAGTTCTTC.

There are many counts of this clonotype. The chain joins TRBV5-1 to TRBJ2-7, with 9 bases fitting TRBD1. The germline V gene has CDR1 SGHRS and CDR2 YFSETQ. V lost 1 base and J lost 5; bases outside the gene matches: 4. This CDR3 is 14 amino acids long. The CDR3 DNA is TGCGCCAGCAGCTTGTGGGACAGGGTCAACGAGCAGTACTTC. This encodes CASSLWDRVNEQYF.

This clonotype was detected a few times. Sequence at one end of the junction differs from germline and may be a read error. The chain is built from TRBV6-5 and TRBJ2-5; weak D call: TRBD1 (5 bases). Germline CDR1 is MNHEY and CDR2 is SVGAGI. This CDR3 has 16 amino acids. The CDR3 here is CASTYLKAGFSETQYF. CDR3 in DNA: TGTGCCAGCACTTACCTAAAGGCAGGGTTCTCGGAGACCCAGTACTTC.

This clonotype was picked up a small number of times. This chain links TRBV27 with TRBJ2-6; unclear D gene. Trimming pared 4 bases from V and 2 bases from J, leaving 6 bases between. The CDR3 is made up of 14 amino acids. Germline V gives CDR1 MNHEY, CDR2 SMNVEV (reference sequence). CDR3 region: CASSSETGANVLTF. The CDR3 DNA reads TGTGCCAGCAGTTCCGAGACTGGGGCCAACGTCCTGACTTTC.

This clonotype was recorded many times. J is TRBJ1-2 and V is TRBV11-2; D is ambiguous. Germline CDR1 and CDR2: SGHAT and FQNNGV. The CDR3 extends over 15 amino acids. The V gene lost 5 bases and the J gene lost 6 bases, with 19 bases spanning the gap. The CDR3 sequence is CASSPFQAVVNGYTF. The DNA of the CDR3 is TGTGCCAGCAGCCCGTTCCAGGCCGTAGTAAATGGCTACACCTTC.

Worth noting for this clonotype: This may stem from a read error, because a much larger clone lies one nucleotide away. CDR3 loop: CASSEGAEGQPQHF. In nucleotides, the CDR3 is TGTGCCAGCAGTGAAGGGGCAGAGGGACAGCCCCAGCATTTT. The chain joins TRBV6-1 to TRBJ1-5; D unresolved. Between the trimmed V and J ends, which lost 1 base and 7 bases, there was a span of 11 bases. The germline CDR1 and CDR2 sequences are MNHNS and SASEGT. This CDR3 spans 14 amino acids.

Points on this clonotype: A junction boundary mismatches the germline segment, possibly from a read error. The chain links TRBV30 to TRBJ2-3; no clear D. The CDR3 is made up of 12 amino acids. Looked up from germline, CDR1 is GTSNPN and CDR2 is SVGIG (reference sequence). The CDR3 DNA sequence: TGTGTCTGGAGTCCGTCCCCAGATACGCAGTATTTT. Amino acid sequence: CVWSPSPDTQYF.

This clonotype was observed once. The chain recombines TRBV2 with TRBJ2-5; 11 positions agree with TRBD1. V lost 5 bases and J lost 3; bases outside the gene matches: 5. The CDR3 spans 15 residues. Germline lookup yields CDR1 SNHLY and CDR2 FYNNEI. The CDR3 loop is CASSWTGGFEETQYF. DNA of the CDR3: TGTGCCAGCAGTTGGACAGGGGGCTTCGAAGAGACCCAGTACTTC.

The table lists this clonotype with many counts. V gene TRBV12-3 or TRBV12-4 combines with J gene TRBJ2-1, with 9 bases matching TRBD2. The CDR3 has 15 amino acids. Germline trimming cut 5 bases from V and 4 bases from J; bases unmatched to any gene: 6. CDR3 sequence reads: CASSPRLAAYNEQFF. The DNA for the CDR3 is TGTGCCAGCAGTCCCCGACTAGCGGCATACAATGAGCAGTTCTTC.

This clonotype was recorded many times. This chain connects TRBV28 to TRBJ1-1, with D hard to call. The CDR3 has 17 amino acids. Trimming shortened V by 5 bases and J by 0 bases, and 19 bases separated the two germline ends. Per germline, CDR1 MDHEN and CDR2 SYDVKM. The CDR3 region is CASSQRGVGRVNTEAFF. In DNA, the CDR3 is TGTGCCAGCAGTCAAAGAGGTGTTGGACGGGTGAACACTGAAGCTTTCTTT.